Given below is one T cell receptor (beta chain) in context. These data originate in a study of blood T cell repertoires in COVID-19. Study at large: In each case, the material was cDNA or gDNA derived from T cells, B-cell-depleted T cells, or PBMCs.

Source study methods: Reference gene primer amplification gave nucleated cell count estimates. Libraries were prepared by immunoSEQ multiplex PCR; TCRdb keeps only in-frame clonotypes and omits some of them. The V and J calls and clone size come from that table; D and trimming were worked out from the DNA. In the table there are 400,000 or so clones, 75% to 90% of which are singletons. The trim removed 4 bases at V and 4 bases at J, leaving 8 bases unmatched. CDR3 length equals 15 residues. Germline V gene lookup returns CDR1 SGHRS and CDR2 YFSETQ. The V call is TRBV5-1, the J call TRBJ1-1; 9 nucleotides line up with TRBD1. The source of this sequence is a woman aged 40 to 50 with COVID-19, enrolled during active disease. The material sequenced was peripheral blood. The CDR3 sequence is CASSAGQGWSTEAFF. In DNA form, the CDR3 reads TGCGCCAGCAGCGCAGGACAGGGGTGGAGCACTGAAGCTTTCTTT.